This T cell receptor beta chain was identified during a study of regulatory T cells in long-lasting Graves disease. V shed 4 bases, J shed 5 bases, and the junction held 2 bases outside the gene matches. In germline, CDR1 is SEHNR, CDR2 FQNEAQ (reference sequence). This CDR3 has 14 amino acids. The sample holds many counts of this clonotype. With iRepertoire HTBI primers and Arm-PCR of CDR3 regions, TCR beta libraries were built. In TCRdb, the multiplex PCR reads were re-called with MiXCR into one record per CDR3 protein. The sample consists of about 460,000 distinct CDR3 sequences, about 14% of them appearing once. Time point defined: newly diagnosed GD, antithyroid drugs for less than 3 months. Researchers made the TCR library from RNA that was extracted from PBMCs. From each patient, nine milliliters of peripheral blood was drawn and collected into an EDTA anticoagulant tube. The same sample was also used in a study of T cells in Graves' hyperthyroidism and ophthalmopathy. That report notes: The hyperthyroidism was newly diagnosed and had lasted under 2 months; the patients were aged 18 to 65.

This material consisted of peripheral blood mononuclear cells (PBMCs), taken at new diagnosis, from a patient treated with antithyroid drugs. The rearrangement uses TRBV7-9 and TRBJ2-1; the match to TRBD2 covers 10 bases. This receptor was taken from a woman in her forties or fifties with Graves disease. CDR3 protein: CASSWTSGNNEQFF. The CDR3 DNA sequence: TGTGCCAGCAGCTGGACTAGCGGAAACAATGAGCAGTTCTTC.